Below, 18 T cell receptor beta chains from the same sample are listed, as sequenced in a study of blood T cell repertoires in COVID-19. Sequencing was performed with immunoSEQ multiplex PCR; in TCRdb, only in-frame clones are kept and a portion is missing. The sample carries approximately 99,000 clones, less than 90% recorded once. Sequencing was performed on peripheral blood. These receptors came from a man between 70 and 80 years old with active or convalescent COVID-19.

The J gene is TRBJ2-7, the V gene TRBV9; 12 bases line up with TRBD2. Losses at the gene ends were 0 bases for V and 0 bases for J; bases not matched to a gene: 4. Germline V gives CDR1 SGDLS, CDR2 YYNGEE. This CDR3 is built from 17 residues. The CDR3 DNA reads TGTGCCAGCAGCGTAGGACTAGCGGGGGTTTTCTCCTACGAGCAGTACTTC. Protein: CASSVGLAGVFSYEQYF.

The chain combines TRBV5-1 with TRBJ1-1; 10 nucleotides agree with TRBD1. From germline, CDR1 is SGHRS and CDR2 YFSETQ. Trimming cost V 4 bases and J 3 bases; bases outside gene matches: 3. The CDR3 sequence is 14 residues long. CDR3 region: CASSTGQGDTEAFF. Here the CDR3 DNA reads TGCGCCAGCAGCACCGGACAGGGGGACACTGAAGCTTTCTTT. The variable domain in full, completed from reference TRBV5-1 and TRBJ1-1, reads KAGVTQTPRYLIKTRGQQVTLSCSPISGHRSVSWYQQTPGQGLQFLFEYFSETQRNKGNFPGRFSGRQFSNSRSEMNVSTLELGDSALYLCASSTGQGDTEAFFGQGTRLTVV.

This clone appeared a single time. The CDR3 here is CASSLALGLAVYNEQFF. The CDR3 nucleotides read TGTGCCAGCAGCTTAGCGCTAGGACTAGCTGTGTACAATGAGCAGTTCTTC. The rearrangement links TRBV7-2 to TRBJ2-1; the match to TRBD2 covers 8 bases. CDR1 and CDR2 (germline): SGHTA, FQGNSA. J lost 4 bases, V lost 0 bases, and 8 bases had no gene match. The CDR3 has 17 amino acids. The full variable domain, completed using reference TRBV7-2 and TRBJ2-1, is GAGVSQSPSNKVTEKGKDVELRCDPISGHTALYWYRQSLGQGLEFLIYFQGNSAPDKSGLPSDRFSAERTGGSVSTLTIQRTQQEDSAVYLCASSLALGLAVYNEQFFGPGTRLTVL.

This chain connects TRBV18 to TRBJ1-6; 8 nucleotides agree with TRBD1. The germline V gene has CDR1 KGHSH and CDR2 LQKENI. The CDR3 has 15 amino acids. V lost 3 bases to trimming and J lost 10 bases; unmatched junction nucleotides: 8. The CDR3 protein is CASSPFGQGDSPLHF. CDR3 coding DNA: TGTGCCAGCTCACCTTTCGGACAGGGAGACTCACCCCTCCACTTT. The full variable domain, its missing parts supplied by reference TRBV18 and TRBJ1-6, is NAGVMQNPRHLVRRRGQEARLRCSPMKGHSHVYWYRQLPEEGLKFMVYLQKENIIDESGMPKERFSAEFPKEGPSILRIQQVVRGDSAAYFCASSPFGQGDSPLHFGNGTRLTVT.

The chain combines TRBV11-2 with TRBJ1-3; maybe TRBD1 (5 bases). The V gene lost 1 base and the J gene lost 2 bases, with 9 bases spanning the gap. The length of the CDR3 is 15 residues. Germline-derived CDR1 and CDR2 are SGHAT and FQNNGV. CDR3 nucleotides: TGTGCCAGCAGCTTAGTTGCGACAGCTGGAAACACCATATATTTT. Amino acids: CASSLVATAGNTIYF.

The V gene is TRBV19, the J gene TRBJ2-3, with 12 bases aligning to TRBD2. CDR3 length: 16 amino acids. V was pared by 3 bases and J by 1 base, with 2 bases of the junction left unmatched. The germline V gene has CDR1 LNHDA and CDR2 SQIVND (reference sequence). The CDR3 is CASSIRTSGGTDTQYF. The CDR3 nucleotides read TGTGCCAGTAGTATCCGGACTAGCGGGGGCACAGATACGCAGTATTTT.

The chain combines TRBV18 with TRBJ1-5, with D perhaps matching TRBD1 (5 bases). Germline CDR1 KGHSH, CDR2 LQKENI. The length of the CDR3 is 15 residues. Trimming took 5 bases from V and 7 from J, leaving 18 bases between them. CDR3 amino acids: CASSVGTGVGQPQHF. As DNA, the CDR3 is TGTGCCAGCTCAGTAGGGACGGGGGTTGGACAGCCCCAGCATTTT.

The rearrangement links TRBV9 to TRBJ1-3, with D unresolved. This CDR3 contains 15 residues. V dropped 3 bases and J dropped 0 bases, with 10 bases sitting between them. Germline-derived CDR1 and CDR2 are SGDLS and YYNGEE. CDR3 bases: TGTGCCAGCAGCGGCGACTCAAACTCTGGAAACACCATATATTTT. Its translation: CASSGDSNSGNTIYF.

The chain has TRBV18 and TRBJ1-1; D is perhaps TRBD1 (6 bases). In germline, CDR1 is KGHSH, CDR2 LQKENI. The germline V and J ends were trimmed by 6 bases and 2 bases, with 13 bases remaining between them. CDR3 length: 14 amino acids. The CDR3 spells CASSPGHFNTEAFF. The CDR3 DNA follows: TGTGCCAGCTCCCCGGGACACTTTAACACTGAAGCTTTCTTT.

The gene calls are TRBV19 and TRBJ1-2; D is undetermined. Trimming took 6 bases from V and 3 from J, leaving 11 bases between them. The CDR3 is 13 residues long. Germline values: CDR1 LNHDA, CDR2 SQIVND (reference sequence). The CDR3 bases are TGTGCCAGTAGATTTAGGGAGGACTATGGCTACACCTTC. It codes for CASRFREDYGYTF.

This CDR3 reads CATAGAGDYSNQPQHF. Written as DNA, the CDR3 is TGTGCCACCGCCGGGGCAGGGGACTATAGCAATCAGCCCCAGCATTTT. The chain is built from TRBV24-1 and TRBJ1-5; tentatively, D is TRBD1 (6 bases). Germline V gene data show CDR1 as KGHDR and CDR2 as SFDVKD. V lost 9 bases and J 0 bases, leaving 17 bases between the germline ends. The CDR3 length is 16 residues.

The rearrangement uses TRBV7-2 and TRBJ2-7; the D is unclear. Germline assignment: CDR1 SGHTA and CDR2 FQGNSA. Trimming cost V 4 bases and J 9 bases, with 16 bases left between them. This CDR3 is built from 13 residues. The CDR3 spells CASSSPLLVVQYF. The CDR3 nucleotides are TGTGCCAGCAGCTCGCCTCTTCTAGTAGTGCAGTACTTC.

V and J are TRBV5-6 and TRBJ1-3, with a weak D call TRBD1 (6 bases). Trimming removed 2 bases at V and 0 bases at J, with 21 bases between. CDR3 length equals 19 residues. Germline CDR1 SGHDT, CDR2 YYEEEE. The CDR3 sequence: CASSFRRDTQRSSGNTIYF. As DNA, the CDR3 is TGTGCCAGCAGCTTTCGCCGGGACACGCAAAGGAGCTCTGGAAACACCATATATTTT.

The chain combines TRBV2 with TRBJ2-3; tentatively, D is TRBD2 (6 bases). The length of the CDR3 is 13 residues. In germline, CDR1 is SNHLY, CDR2 FYNNEI. The ends were cut back, 6 bases at V and 8 bases at J, with 15 bases in the middle. CDR3 nucleotides: TGTGCCAGCAGGGGCGGGGAACCCGGTACGCAGTATTTT. It translates to CASRGGEPGTQYF.

The rearrangement uses TRBV6-2 or TRBV6-3 and TRBJ1-1; TRBD1 might be the D (6 bases). CDR1 and CDR2 from the germline V gene are MNHEY and SVGEGT. The CDR3 contains 14 residues. The germline V and J ends were trimmed by 5 bases and 0 bases, with 10 bases remaining between them. The CDR3 DNA is TGTGCCAGCAGTCGGACAGTTTTGAACACTGAAGCTTTCTTT. It translates to CASSRTVLNTEAFF.

The chain combines TRBV28 with TRBJ1-4; D gene uncertain. Germline V gives CDR1 MDHEN, CDR2 SYDVKM. The V and J ends lost 3 bases and 4 bases respectively, with 6 bases between them. The CDR3 runs to 13 residues. The CDR3 is CASSFRDNEKLFF. In DNA form, the CDR3 reads TGTGCCAGCAGTTTCCGGGATAATGAAAAACTGTTTTTT.

J is TRBJ2-1 and V is TRBV18, with 14 positions matching TRBD2. The CDR3 has 16 residues. Germline V gene sequence: CDR1 KGHSH, CDR2 LQKENI. The V segment lost 2 bases and the J segment 10 bases; nucleotides outside the gene matches: 7. The CDR3 nucleotides are TGTGCCAGCTCACCAAGGACTAGCGGGGGGTCCTCCGAGCAGTTCTTC. Translating gives CASSPRTSGGSSEQFF. The complete variable domain, with remaining parts taken from reference TRBV18 and TRBJ2-1, reads NAGVMQNPRHLVRRRGQEARLRCSPMKGHSHVYWYRQLPEEGLKFMVYLQKENIIDESGMPKERFSAEFPKEGPSILRIQQVVRGDSAAYFCASSPRTSGGSSEQFFGPGTRLTVL.

This clone was seen more than once but under ten times. The chain couples TRBV6-5 to TRBJ1-6; D may be TRBD1 (6 bases). V was pared by 7 bases and J by 5 bases, with 15 bases between. Looked up from germline, CDR1 is MNHEY and CDR2 is SVGAGI. This CDR3 has 15 amino acids. The CDR3 nucleotides are TGTGCCAGCAAAGGCACGGACAGCCATAATTCACCCCTCCACTTT. As protein: CASKGTDSHNSPLHF.